Given below is one TCR beta chain in context. Its antigen is not identified. Using immunoSEQ multiplex PCR, the repertoire was profiled, and TCRdb retains in-frame clones only, with some absent. The sample contains about 11,000 clones, 82% of which appear only once. The data originate from a study of T cells in localized non-small cell lung cancer. Study findings and constraints: Researchers found a median around 61 of the top 100 tumor clones in adjacent lung. Density of T cells in blood, when higher, went with longer overall survival. Sequencing, confined to only one tumor region, leaves heterogeneity possible. Exceeding tumor, uninvolved adjacent lung had the highest T cell clonality.

The sequence was collected from a female donor of 60 years or more with stage II lung adenocarcinoma. The specimen comprised peripheral blood mononuclear cells, sampled before any cancer treatment.

CDR3 sequence: CASSQIQGGSGNTIYF. The CDR3 coding sequence is TGTGCCAGCAGCCAAATTCAGGGAGGCTCTGGAAACACCATATATTTT. The V gene is TRBV7-9, the J gene TRBJ1-3; tentatively, D is TRBD1 (5 bases). Germline CDR1 and CDR2: SEHNR and FQNEAQ (reference sequence). With 5 bases removed from V and 0 bases from J, the gap between germline ends came to 14 bases. The CDR3 runs 16 residues.